Listed below are T cell receptor beta chains from one sample, sequenced in a study of blood T cells in healthy people across ages. MiXCR was run by TCRdb on the 5' RACE reads, yielding one entry per CDR3 protein. The table records around 800,000 distinct CDR3 sequences, 44% of them present only once. The sequenced material came from blood. These receptors were collected from a man in his 60s in good health. CDR3s leave out the opening cysteine and the closing phenylalanine or tryptophan. Each record gives: J gene, clone size, V gene, CDR3 protein. The size of a clone is reported for some rows only, either as once, few or many, or as a class for expanded clones.

TRBJ1-6,few,TRBV3-1,ASSKVGAPLH
TRBJ2-2,.,TRBV7-9,ASSLSGTGNGGELF
TRBJ1-3,.,TRBV12-3/TRBV12-4,ASSPRQGIGNTIY
TRBJ2-1,few,TRBV20-1,SARGERGAESQF
TRBJ1-4,.,TRBV5-1,ASSLGDIATNEKLF
TRBJ2-3,.,TRBV5-1,ASSAGTGGTDTQY
TRBJ2-1,.,TRBV2,ASRAGASYNEQF
.,few,TRBV6-5,ASSYSNRGRVNEQY
TRBJ1-1,.,TRBV5-1,ASSEQNRGNTEAF
TRBJ1-2,.,TRBV4-1,ASSQGHTGAGTNYGYT
TRBJ2-3,few,TRBV7-9,ASSPPGGASDTQY
TRBJ2-3,.,TRBV29-1,SVGSSLNTQY
TRBJ1-5,.,TRBV21-1,ASSKSGGRSQPQH
TRBJ1-6,.,TRBV30,AWSSGQGEFTLH
TRBJ2-3,.,TRBV29-1,SVGISGYTDTQY
TRBJ2-5,once,TRBV20-1,SARDLPPPGAPSVDEQY
TRBJ2-1,.,TRBV10-2,ASRWGQLNTEQF
TRBJ1-1,.,TRBV20-1,SAGDSLGSTEAF
TRBJ2-7,.,TRBV6-5,ASSSSRRSSYEQY
TRBJ2-3,.,TRBV15,ATSSPSLAGAADTQY
TRBJ1-6,.,TRBV9,ASSVTPGPESPLH
TRBJ1-2,.,TRBV6-2/TRBV6-3,ASTPAPTAPINYGYT
.,.,TRBV7-2,ASSLIQFRETQY
TRBJ2-1,few,TRBV6-5,ASSSPGPQYNEQF
.,.,TRBV12-3/TRBV12-4,ASSLGSGGGIQY
TRBJ1-5,once,TRBV7-2,ASSLGPTNREAQH
TRBJ2-1,.,TRBV20-1,SARDSGTGYNEQF
TRBJ2-1,.,TRBV5-5,ANSFQGYNNEQF
TRBJ2-3,.,TRBV6-5,ASSYDGQTFTDTQY
TRBJ2-1,.,TRBV11-1,ASSLPREEQF
TRBJ2-1,once,TRBV11-2,ASSPGPYSATGYNEQF
TRBJ2-5,few,TRBV7-2,ASSPFGPSGGLPQETQY
TRBJ2-1,.,TRBV2,ASSPLAGYNEQF
TRBJ2-1,.,TRBV20-1,SVRDTSRDEQF
TRBJ2-1,.,TRBV7-3,ASSLMVGGYNEQF
TRBJ2-3,.,TRBV9,ASSPGGTGVITKTQY
TRBJ2-5,once,TRBV18,ASSRTQGEETQY
TRBJ2-7,many,TRBV29-1,SVVGQGGSYEQY
TRBJ2-7,.,TRBV7-2,ASSFSGGLGYEQY
TRBJ1-2,.,TRBV29-1,SVDQSKAGYT
TRBJ1-2,.,TRBV6-6,SSSRDRQYGYT
TRBJ2-1,few,TRBV3-1,ASSQENRVGTNEQF
TRBJ2-6,once,TRBV9,ASSVARENSGANVLT
TRBJ1-1,.,TRBV20-1,SAIGRGLWNTEAF
TRBJ2-7,.,TRBV28,ASSPGTSWAYEQY
TRBJ2-7,once,TRBV11-2,ASSPWSGGPWEQY
TRBJ1-2,.,TRBV24-1,ATSDSDRSYGYT
TRBJ1-5,few,TRBV6-1,ASSLSDSNQPQH
TRBJ1-6,few,TRBV7-6,ASSKDPPGQSSPLH
TRBJ2-3,once,TRBV13,ASSSGGPQPSTDTQY
TRBJ1-5,once,TRBV30,AWSVRRGDQPQH
TRBJ2-3,.,TRBV20-1,SAGILASDTQY